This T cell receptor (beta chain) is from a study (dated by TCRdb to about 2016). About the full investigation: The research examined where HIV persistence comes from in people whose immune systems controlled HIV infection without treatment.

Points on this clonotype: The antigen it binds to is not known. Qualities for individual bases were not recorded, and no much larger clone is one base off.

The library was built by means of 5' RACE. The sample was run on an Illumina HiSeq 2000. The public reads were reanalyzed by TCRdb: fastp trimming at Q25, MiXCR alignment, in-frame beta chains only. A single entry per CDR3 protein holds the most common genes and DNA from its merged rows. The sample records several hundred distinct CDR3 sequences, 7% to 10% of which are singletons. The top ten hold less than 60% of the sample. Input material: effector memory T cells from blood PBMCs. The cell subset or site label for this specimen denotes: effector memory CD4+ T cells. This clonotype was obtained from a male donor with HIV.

The base sequence is TGCAGTGCCAAGGCGGGTTACTCTTTCTATGGCTACACCTTC. The encoded protein is CSAKAGYSFYGYTF. The sequence joins TRBV20-1 to TRBJ1-2, with the D gene call left open. Based on the germline V gene (reference sequence), the CDR1 and CDR2 sequences are DFQATT and SNEGSKA. The junction shows trimming of 6 bases on V and 4 bases on J, plus 18 bases between the germline ends. The CDR3 numbers 14 residues from cysteine through phenylalanine. The kept DNA is CDR3 alone, 42 bases in frame from the first base.